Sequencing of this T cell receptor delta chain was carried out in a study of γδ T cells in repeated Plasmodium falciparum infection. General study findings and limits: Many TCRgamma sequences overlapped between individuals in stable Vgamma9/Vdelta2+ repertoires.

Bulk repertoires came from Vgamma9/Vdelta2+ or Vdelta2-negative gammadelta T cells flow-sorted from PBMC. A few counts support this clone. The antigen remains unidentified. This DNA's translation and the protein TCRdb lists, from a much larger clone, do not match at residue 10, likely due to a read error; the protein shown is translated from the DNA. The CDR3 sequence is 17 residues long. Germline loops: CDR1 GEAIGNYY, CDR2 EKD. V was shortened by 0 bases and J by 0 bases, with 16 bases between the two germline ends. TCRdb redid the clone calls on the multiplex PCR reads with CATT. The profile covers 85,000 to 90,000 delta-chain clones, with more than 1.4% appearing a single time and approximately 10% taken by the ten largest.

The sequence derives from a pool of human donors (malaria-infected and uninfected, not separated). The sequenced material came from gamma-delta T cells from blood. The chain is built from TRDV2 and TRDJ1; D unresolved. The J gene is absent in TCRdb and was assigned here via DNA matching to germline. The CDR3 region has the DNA TGTGCCTGTGACACCCTAACTCCGATGGAGAACACCGATAAACTCATCTTT. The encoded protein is CACDTLTPMENTDKLIF.